This TCR beta chain was captured by sequencing in a study of T cell repertoires in aging, cancer and after chemotherapy. For the study at large: Chronic lymphocytic leukemia patients on fludarabine- or bendamustine-based regimens gave paired samples before and after chemotherapy.

Multiplex touch-down PCR with TRB-A/B primers amplified rearranged V-D-J TRB sequences. MiXCR, applied by TCRdb to the multiplex PCR reads, yields one record per CDR3 protein. The repertoire holds about 3,200 distinct CDR3 sequences, with 20% to 25% as singletons. Broader study findings: Across the chemotherapy interval, each cancer cohort showed higher median generation probability, suggesting thymic rebound. Age-matched healthy donors had significantly more diverse, less clonal blood TCR repertoires than untreated cancer patients. In cancer patients, declining TCR diversity with age involved lost richness and lost evenness.

This clonotype is termed medium-sized. The antigen is undetermined. The template was genomic DNA from peripheral blood, not RNA. The receptor was isolated from a human donor with a blood cancer. Sequencing was done on a sample of blood.

CDR3 nucleotide sequence: TGTGCCAGCAGCTTACAGCCCTCTGGGGCCAACGTCCTGACTTTC. This codes for CASSLQPSGANVLTF. The chain carries TRBV13 and TRBJ2-6; D unclear. Germline loops: CDR1 PRHDT, CDR2 FYEKMQ (reference sequence). The CDR3 covers 15 residues. V was pared by 2 bases and J by 0 bases, with 5 bases between. Using reference TRBV13 and TRBJ2-6 for the parts outside the CDR3, the full variable domain is AAGVIQSPRHLIKEKRETATLKCYPIPRHDTVYWYQQGPGQDPQFLISFYEKMQSDKGSIPDRFSAQQFSDYHSELNMSSLELGDSALYFCASSLQPSGANVLTFGAGSRLTVL.